The rows below give T cell receptor beta chains drawn from one sample of a study of vaccination effects on CD4 cells after COVID-19. Using immunoSEQ multiplex PCR, the repertoire was profiled, and TCRdb retains in-frame clones only, with some absent. The sample holds roughly 41,000 clones, 77% seen once. No antigen is known for these receptors. The sequencing used CD4+ T cells from PBMCs cultured with HCoV-NL63 spike peptides, collected before COVID-19 vaccination. Every receptor here comes from a human donor who received a COVID-19 vaccine. Each CDR3 is given with its conserved first and last residue. D genes are given only for firm matches. Only part of the rows carry a size: once, few, many, or a class if the clone is expanded.

abundance | j_gene | v_gene | len | d_gene | CDR3aa | CDR3nt
. | TRBJ1-1 | TRBV5-1 | 16 | TRBD1 | CASSLVPGGLNTEAFF | TGCGCCAGCAGCTTGGTCCCAGGGGGCCTGAACACTGAAGCTTTCTTT
. | TRBJ2-3 | TRBV3-1/TRBV3-2 | 14 | . | CASSQRQGTDTQYF | TGTGCCAGCAGCCAACGACAGGGCACAGATACGCAGTATTTT
. | TRBJ1-4 | TRBV9 | 15 | TRBD1 | CASSQMTGTNEKLFF | TGTGCCAGCAGCCAAATGACAGGGACTAATGAAAAACTGTTTTTT
few | TRBJ2-3 | TRBV20-1 | 17 | . | CSASSFSAGKGTDTQYF | TGCAGTGCTAGTTCCTTCTCGGCAGGGAAGGGGACAGATACGCAGTATTTT
. | TRBJ2-2 | TRBV5-1 | 13 | . | CASLPQGTGELFF | TGCGCCAGCCTCCCCCAGGGAACCGGGGAGCTGTTTTTT
. | TRBJ2-2 | TRBV5-6 | 14 | TRBD1 | CASSLEGRGRELFF | TGTGCCAGCAGCTTGGAAGGCAGGGGGCGGGAGCTGTTTTTT
. | TRBJ1-2 | TRBV3-1/TRBV3-2 | 14 | . | CASSQGDGNYGYTF | TGTGCCAGCAGCCAGGGGGACGGTAACTATGGCTACACCTTC
few | TRBJ1-3 | TRBV4-3 | 17 | TRBD1 | CASSQGTGFISGNTIYF | TGCGCCAGCAGCCAAGGGACAGGGTTTATTTCAGGAAACACCATATATTTT
. | TRBJ1-5 | TRBV2 | 14 | . | CASTQTGNNQPQHF | TGTGCCAGCACCCAAACAGGGAACAATCAGCCCCAGCATTTT
. | TRBJ2-3 | TRBV6-5 | 13 | TRBD1 | CASSYTGADTQYF | TGTGCCAGCAGTTATACAGGGGCAGATACGCAGTATTTT
. | TRBJ1-2 | TRBV25-1 | 15 | . | CASSEHTGANYGYTF | TGTGCCAGCAGTGAACATACAGGAGCTAACTATGGCTACACCTTC
. | TRBJ1-5 | TRBV6-2/TRBV6-3 | 15 | . | CASSYSGRENQPQHF | TGTGCCAGCAGTTACTCTGGGAGGGAAAATCAGCCCCAGCATTTT
once | TRBJ1-1 | TRBV12-3/TRBV12-4 | 13 | . | CASSSPRRTEAFF | TGTGCCAGCAGTTCACCACGTAGGACTGAAGCTTTCTTT
. | TRBJ2-2 | TRBV2 | 15 | . | CASNPGRRNTGELFF | TGTGCCAGCAATCCGGGACGGCGAAACACCGGGGAGCTGTTTTTT
once | TRBJ2-5 | TRBV24-1 | 17 | TRBD2 | CATSDSGTSGGGETQYF | TGTGCCACCAGTGATTCGGGAACTAGCGGGGGCGGAGAGACCCAGTACTTC
. | TRBJ1-5 | TRBV2 | 13 | . | CASSPPGNQPQHF | TGTGCCAGCAGCCCTCCGGGCAATCAGCCCCAGCATTTT
few | TRBJ2-5 | TRBV5-4 | 14 | . | CASSGGGGVETQYF | TGTGCCAGCAGCGGGGGCGGCGGGGTTGAGACCCAGTACTTC